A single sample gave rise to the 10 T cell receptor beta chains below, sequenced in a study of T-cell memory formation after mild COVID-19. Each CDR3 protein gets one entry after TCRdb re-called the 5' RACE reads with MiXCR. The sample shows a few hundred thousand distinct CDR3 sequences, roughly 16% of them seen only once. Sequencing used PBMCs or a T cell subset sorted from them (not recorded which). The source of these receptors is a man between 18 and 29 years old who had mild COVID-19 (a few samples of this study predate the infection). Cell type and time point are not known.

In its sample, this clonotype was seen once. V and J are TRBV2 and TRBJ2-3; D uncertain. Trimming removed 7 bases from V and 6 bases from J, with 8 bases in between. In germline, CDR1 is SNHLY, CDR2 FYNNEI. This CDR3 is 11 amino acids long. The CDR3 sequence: CASTVADTQYF. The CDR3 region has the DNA TGTGCCAGCACGGTCGCCGATACGCAGTATTTT.

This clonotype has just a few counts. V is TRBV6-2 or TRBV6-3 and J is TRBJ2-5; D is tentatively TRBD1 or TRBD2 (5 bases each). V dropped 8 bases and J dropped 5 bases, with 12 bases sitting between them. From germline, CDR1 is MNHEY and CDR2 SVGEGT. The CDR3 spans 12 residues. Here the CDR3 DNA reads TGTGCCAGCGCCGACGGGGACGAGACCCAGTACTTC. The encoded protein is CASADGDETQYF.

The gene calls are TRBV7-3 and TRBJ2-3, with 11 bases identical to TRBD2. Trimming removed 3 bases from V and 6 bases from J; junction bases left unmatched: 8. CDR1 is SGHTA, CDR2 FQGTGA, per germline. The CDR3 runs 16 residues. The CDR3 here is CASSLGTSGYGDTQYF. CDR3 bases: TGTGCCAGCAGCTTGGGGACTAGCGGTTACGGGGATACGCAGTATTTT.

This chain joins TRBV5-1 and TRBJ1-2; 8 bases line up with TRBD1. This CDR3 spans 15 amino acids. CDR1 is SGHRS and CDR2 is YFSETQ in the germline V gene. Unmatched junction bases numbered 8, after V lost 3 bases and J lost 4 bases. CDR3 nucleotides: TGCGCCAGCAGCTCCGGGACAGGAGGTACCTATGGCTACACCTTC. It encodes CASSSGTGGTYGYTF.

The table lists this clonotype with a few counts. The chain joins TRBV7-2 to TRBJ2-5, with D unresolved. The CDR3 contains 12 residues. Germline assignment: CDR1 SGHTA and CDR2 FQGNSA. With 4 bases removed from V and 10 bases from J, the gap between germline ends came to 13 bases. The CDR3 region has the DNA TGTGCCAGCAGCTCCCGAAACCTGGACCAGTACTTC. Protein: CASSSRNLDQYF.

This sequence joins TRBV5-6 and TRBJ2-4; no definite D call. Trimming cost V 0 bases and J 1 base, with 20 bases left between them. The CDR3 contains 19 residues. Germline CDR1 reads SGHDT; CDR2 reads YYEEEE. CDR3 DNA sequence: TGTGCCAGCAGCTTGGGAGTCACCTATAGGGTTGGGGCCAAAAACATTCAGTACTTC. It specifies CASSLGVTYRVGAKNIQYF. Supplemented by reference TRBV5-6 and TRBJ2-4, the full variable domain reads DAGVTQSPTHLIKTRGQQVTLRCSPKSGHDTVSWYQQALGQGPQFIFQYYEEEERQRGNFPDRFSGHQFPNYSSELNVNALLLGDSALYLCASSLGVTYRVGAKNIQYFGAGTRLSVL.

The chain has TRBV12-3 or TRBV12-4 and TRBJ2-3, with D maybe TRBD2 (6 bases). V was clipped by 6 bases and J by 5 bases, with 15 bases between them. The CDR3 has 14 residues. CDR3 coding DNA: TGTGCCAGCAGCCCGGACCGGGGGAGAGATACGCAGTATTTT. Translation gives CASSPDRGRDTQYF.

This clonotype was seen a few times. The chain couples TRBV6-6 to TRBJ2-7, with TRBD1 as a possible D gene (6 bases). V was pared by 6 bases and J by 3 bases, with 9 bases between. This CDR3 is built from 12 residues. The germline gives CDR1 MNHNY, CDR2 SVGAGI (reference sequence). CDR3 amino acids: CASSPGVYEQYV. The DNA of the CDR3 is TGTGCCAGCAGCCCAGGGGTCTACGAGCAGTACGTC.

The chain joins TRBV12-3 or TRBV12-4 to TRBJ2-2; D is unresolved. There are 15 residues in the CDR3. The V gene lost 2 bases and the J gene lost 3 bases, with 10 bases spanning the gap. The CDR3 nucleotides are TGTGCCAGCAGTTTAAGGTCCGGGTACACCGGGGAGCTGTTTTTT. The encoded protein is CASSLRSGYTGELFF.

The CDR3 DNA is TGCAGTGCTAGTTTTTGGAGACCATCCTATGGCTACACCTTC. Encoded protein: CSASFWRPSYGYTF. This chain links TRBV20-1 with TRBJ1-2; D is unresolved. The CDR3 loop spans 14 amino acids. Trimming took off 3 bases at V and 4 bases at J, with 15 bases between the two ends. Germline-derived CDR1 and CDR2 are DFQATT and SNEGSKA (reference sequence).